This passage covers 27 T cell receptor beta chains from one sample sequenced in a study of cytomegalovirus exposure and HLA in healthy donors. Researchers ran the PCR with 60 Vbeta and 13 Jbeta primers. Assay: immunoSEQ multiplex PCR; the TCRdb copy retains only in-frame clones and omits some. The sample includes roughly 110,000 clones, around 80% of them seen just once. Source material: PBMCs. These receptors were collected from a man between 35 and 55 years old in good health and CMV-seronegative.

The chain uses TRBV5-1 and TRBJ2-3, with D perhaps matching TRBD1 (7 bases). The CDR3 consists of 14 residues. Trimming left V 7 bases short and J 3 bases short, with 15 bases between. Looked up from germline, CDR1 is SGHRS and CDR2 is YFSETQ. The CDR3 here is CASGGGLGTDTQYF. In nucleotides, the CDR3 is TGCGCCAGCGGAGGGGGCCTTGGAACAGATACGCAGTATTTT.

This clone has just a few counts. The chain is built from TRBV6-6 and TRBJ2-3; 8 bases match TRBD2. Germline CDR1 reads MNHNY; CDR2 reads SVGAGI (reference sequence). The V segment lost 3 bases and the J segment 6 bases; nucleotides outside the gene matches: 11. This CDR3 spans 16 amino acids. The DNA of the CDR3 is TGTGCCAGCAGTTATGGCGGGGGGATCCACACCGATACGCAGTATTTT. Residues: CASSYGGGIHTDTQYF.

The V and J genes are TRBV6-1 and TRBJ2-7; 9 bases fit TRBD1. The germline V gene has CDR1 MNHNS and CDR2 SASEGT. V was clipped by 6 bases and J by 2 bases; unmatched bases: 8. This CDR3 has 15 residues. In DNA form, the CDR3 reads TGTGCCAGCAGCTTAGGAGGGACAGGGACCTACGAGCAGTACTTC. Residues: CASSLGGTGTYEQYF.

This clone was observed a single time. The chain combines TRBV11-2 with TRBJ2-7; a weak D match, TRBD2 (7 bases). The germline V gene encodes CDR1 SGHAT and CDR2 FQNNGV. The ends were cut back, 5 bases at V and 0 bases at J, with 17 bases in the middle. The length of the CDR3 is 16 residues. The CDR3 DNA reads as TGTGCCAGCAGCCCGCCGGGGGGCGGGAGCTCCTACGAGCAGTACTTC. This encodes CASSPPGGGSSYEQYF.

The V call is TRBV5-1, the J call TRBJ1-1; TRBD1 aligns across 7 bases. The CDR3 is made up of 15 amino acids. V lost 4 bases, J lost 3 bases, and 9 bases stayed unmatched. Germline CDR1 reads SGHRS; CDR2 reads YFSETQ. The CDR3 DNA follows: TGCGCCAGCAGCATATCCAGGGGGACAGACACTGAAGCTTTCTTT. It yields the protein CASSISRGTDTEAFF.

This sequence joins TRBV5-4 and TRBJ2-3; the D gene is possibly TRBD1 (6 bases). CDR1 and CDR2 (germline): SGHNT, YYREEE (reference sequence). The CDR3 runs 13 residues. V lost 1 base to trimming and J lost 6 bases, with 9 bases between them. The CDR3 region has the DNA TGTGCCAGCAGCTTGTTTGGACAGGATACGCAGTATTTT. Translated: CASSLFGQDTQYF.

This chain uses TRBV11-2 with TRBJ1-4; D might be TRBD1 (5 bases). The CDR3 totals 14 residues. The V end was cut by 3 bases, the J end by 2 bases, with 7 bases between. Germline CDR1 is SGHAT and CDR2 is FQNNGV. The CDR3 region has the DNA TGTGCCAGCAGCTTTCGGGGGACTAATGAAAAACTGTTTTTT. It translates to CASSFRGTNEKLFF.

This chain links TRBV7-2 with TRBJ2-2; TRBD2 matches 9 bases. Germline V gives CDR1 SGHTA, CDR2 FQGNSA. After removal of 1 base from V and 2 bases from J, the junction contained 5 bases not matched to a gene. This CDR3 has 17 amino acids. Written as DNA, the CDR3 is TGTGCCAGCAGCTTAGGTAGCGGGGGCCCTAACACCGGGGAGCTGTTTTTT. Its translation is CASSLGSGGPNTGELFF.

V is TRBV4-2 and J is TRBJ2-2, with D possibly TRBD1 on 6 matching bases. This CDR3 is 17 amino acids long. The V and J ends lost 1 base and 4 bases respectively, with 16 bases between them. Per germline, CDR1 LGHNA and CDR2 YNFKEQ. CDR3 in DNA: TGTGCCAGCAGCCAAGTTCGGGACAACTGGGGCACCGGGGAGCTGTTTTTT. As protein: CASSQVRDNWGTGELFF.

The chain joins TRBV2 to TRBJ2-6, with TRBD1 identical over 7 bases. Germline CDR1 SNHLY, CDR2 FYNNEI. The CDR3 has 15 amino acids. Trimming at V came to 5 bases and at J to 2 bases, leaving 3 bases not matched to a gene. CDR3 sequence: CASSPQGAGANVLTF. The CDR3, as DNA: TGTGCCAGCAGTCCGCAGGGGGCTGGGGCCAACGTCCTGACTTTC. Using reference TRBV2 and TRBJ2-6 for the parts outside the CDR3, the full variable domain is EPEVTQTPSHQVTQMGQEVILRCVPISNHLYFYWYRQILGQKVEFLVSFYNNEISEKSEIFDDQFSVERPDGSNFTLKIRSTKLEDSAMYFCASSPQGAGANVLTFGAGSRLTVL.

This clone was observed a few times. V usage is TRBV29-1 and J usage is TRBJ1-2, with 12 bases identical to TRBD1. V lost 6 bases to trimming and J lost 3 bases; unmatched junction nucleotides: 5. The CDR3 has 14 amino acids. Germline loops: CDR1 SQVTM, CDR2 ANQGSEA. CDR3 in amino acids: CSVGQGAWDYGYTF. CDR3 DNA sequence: TGCAGCGTGGGACAGGGGGCTTGGGACTATGGCTACACCTTC.

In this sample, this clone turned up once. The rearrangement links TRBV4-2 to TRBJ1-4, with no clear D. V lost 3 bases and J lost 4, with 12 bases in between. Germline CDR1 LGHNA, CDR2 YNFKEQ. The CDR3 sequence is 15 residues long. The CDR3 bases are TGTGCCAGCAGCCAGGTACATGGTGGTAATGAAAAACTGTTTTTT. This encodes CASSQVHGGNEKLFF.

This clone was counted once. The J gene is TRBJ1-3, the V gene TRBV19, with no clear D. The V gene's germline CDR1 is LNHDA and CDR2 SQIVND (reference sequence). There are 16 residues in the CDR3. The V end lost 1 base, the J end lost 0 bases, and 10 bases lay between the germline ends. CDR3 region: CASSIGQGLSGNTIYF. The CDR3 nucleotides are TGTGCCAGTAGTATAGGACAAGGCCTCTCTGGAAACACCATATATTTT.

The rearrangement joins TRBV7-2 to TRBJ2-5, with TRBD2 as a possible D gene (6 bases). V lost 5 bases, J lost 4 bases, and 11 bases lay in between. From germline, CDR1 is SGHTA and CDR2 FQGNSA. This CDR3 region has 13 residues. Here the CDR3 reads CASSGGRRETQYF. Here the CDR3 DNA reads TGTGCCAGCAGCGGGGGGAGGCGAGAGACCCAGTACTTC. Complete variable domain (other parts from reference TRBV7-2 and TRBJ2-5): GAGVSQSPSNKVTEKGKDVELRCDPISGHTALYWYRQSLGQGLEFLIYFQGNSAPDKSGLPSDRFSAERTGGSVSTLTIQRTQQEDSAVYLCASSGGRRETQYFGPGTRLLVL.

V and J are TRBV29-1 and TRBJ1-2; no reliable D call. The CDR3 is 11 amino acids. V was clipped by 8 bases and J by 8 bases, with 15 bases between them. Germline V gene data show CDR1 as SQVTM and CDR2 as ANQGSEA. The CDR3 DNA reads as TGCAGCACGGACGGAAGCGGGGGCTACACCTTC. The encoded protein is CSTDGSGGYTF.

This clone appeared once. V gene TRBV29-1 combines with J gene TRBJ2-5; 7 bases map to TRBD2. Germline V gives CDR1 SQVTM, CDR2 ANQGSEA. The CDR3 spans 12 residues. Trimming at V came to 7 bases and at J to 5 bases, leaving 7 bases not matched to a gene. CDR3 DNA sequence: TGCAGCGGGGGAGGGCCGGGCGAGACCCAGTACTTC. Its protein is CSGGGPGETQYF.

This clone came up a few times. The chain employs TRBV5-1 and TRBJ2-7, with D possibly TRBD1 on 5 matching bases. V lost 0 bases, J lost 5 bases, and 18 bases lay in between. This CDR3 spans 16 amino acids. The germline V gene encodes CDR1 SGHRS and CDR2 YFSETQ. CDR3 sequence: CASSLEVGARGDEQYF. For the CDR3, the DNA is TGCGCCAGCAGCTTGGAGGTTGGCGCAAGGGGCGACGAGCAGTACTTC.

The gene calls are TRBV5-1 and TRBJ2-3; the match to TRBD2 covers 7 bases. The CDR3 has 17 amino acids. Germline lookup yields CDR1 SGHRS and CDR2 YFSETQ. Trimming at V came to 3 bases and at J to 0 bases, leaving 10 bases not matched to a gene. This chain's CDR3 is CASSSGSSGVSTDTQYF. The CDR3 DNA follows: TGCGCCAGCAGCTCCGGGTCCAGCGGGGTTAGCACAGATACGCAGTATTTT.

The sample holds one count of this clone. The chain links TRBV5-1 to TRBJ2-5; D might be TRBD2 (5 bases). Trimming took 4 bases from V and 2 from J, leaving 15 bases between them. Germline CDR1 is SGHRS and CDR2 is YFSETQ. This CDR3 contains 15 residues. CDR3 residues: CASSPTGREQETQYF. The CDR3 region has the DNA TGCGCCAGCAGCCCTACTGGGAGAGAACAAGAGACCCAGTACTTC.

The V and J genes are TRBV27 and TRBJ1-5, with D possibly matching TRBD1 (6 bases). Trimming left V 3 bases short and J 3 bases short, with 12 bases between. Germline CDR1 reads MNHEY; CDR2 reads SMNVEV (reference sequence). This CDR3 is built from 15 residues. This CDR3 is CASSFRGAHNQPQHF. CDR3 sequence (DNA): TGTGCCAGCAGTTTTCGGGGGGCCCACAATCAGCCCCAGCATTTT.

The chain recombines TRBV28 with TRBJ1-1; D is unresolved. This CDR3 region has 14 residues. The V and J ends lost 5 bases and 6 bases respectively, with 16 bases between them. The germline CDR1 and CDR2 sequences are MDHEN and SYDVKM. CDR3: CASSNLIGSAEAFF. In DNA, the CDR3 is TGTGCCAGCAGTAACCTAATCGGGAGCGCTGAAGCTTTCTTT.

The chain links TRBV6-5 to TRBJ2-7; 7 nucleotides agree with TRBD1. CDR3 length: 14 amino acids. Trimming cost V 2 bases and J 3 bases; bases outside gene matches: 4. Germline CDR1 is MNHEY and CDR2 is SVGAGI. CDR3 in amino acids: CASSYGQGVYEQYF. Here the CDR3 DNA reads TGTGCCAGCAGTTACGGGCAGGGGGTCTACGAGCAGTACTTC.

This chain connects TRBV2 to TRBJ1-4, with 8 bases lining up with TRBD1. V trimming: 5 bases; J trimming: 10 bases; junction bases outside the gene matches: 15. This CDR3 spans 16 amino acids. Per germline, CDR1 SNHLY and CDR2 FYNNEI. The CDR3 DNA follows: TGTGCCAGCAGTTCAGGGGGCGCGGACCAAAGGGGAAAACTGTTTTTT. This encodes CASSSGGADQRGKLFF.

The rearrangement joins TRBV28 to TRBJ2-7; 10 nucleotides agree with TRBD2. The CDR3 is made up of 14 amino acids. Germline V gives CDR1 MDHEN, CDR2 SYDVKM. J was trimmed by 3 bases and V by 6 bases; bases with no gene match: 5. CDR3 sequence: CASRGSGGIYEQYF. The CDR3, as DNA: TGTGCCAGCAGGGGTAGCGGGGGGATCTACGAGCAGTACTTC.

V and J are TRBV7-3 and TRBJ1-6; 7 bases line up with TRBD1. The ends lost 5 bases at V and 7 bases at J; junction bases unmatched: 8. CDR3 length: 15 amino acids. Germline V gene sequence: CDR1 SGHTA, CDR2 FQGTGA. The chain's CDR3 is CASSPLPRGNSPLHF. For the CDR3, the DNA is TGTGCCAGCAGCCCCCTCCCCAGGGGGAATTCACCCCTCCACTTT.

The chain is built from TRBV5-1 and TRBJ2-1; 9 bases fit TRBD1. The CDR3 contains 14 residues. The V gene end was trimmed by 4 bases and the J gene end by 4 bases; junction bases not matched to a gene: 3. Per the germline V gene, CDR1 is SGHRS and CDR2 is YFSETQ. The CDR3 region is CASSQGTGYNEQFF. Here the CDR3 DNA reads TGCGCCAGCAGCCAGGGGACAGGGTACAATGAGCAGTTCTTC.

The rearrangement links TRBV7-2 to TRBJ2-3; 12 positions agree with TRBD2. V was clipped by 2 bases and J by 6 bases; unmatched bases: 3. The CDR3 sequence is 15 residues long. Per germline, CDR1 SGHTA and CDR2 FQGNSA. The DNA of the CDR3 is TGTGCCAGCAGCTTAACTAGCGGGGGGCCGGATACGCAGTATTTT. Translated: CASSLTSGGPDTQYF.